The 18 T cell receptor beta chains in this list originate from one sample, sequenced in a study of identical twins. TCRdb independently ran MiXCR on the 5' RACE reads; one entry per CDR3 protein. The sample includes more than 350,000 distinct CDR3 sequences, roughly 10% seen only once; the top ten take 7.5% to 9.5%. The sequencing sample was made of naive T cells sorted from blood. The receptors were gathered from a woman in her 50s in good health.

This clonotype was recorded a few times. V usage is TRBV7-9 and J usage is TRBJ2-7; tentative D call: TRBD1 (5 bases). This CDR3 contains 15 residues. The V and J ends lost 1 base and 5 bases respectively, with 15 bases between them. In germline, CDR1 is SEHNR, CDR2 FQNEAQ (reference sequence). The chain's CDR3 is CASSLVIGRADEQYF. CDR3 DNA: TGTGCCAGCAGCTTAGTTATCGGCAGGGCAGACGAGCAGTACTTC.

There are a few counts of this clonotype. This chain uses TRBV7-3 with TRBJ2-2; no definite D call. The V end lost 6 bases, the J end lost 6 bases, and 11 bases lay between the germline ends. Germline CDR1 and CDR2: SGHTA and FQGTGA. CDR3 length equals 13 residues. The CDR3: CASRLGFAGELFF. The CDR3 coding sequence is TGTGCCAGCAGGTTAGGGTTCGCCGGGGAGCTGTTTTTT.

V gene TRBV11-3 combines with J gene TRBJ2-5; D is undetermined. Germline CDR1 reads SGHNT; CDR2 reads YENEEA. The CDR3 length is 14 residues. V lost 0 bases to trimming and J lost 1 base, with 6 bases between them. The CDR3: CASSLDRSQETQYF. The CDR3 nucleotides are TGTGCCAGCAGCTTAGACAGGAGCCAAGAGACCCAGTACTTC.

This clonotype was seen a few times. The rearrangement links TRBV4-1 to TRBJ1-5; no reliable D call. Germline V CDR1 and CDR2: MGHRA, YSYEKL. Trimming pared 0 bases from V and 6 bases from J, leaving 15 bases between. The CDR3 loop spans 16 amino acids. The CDR3 nucleotides are TGCGCCAGCAGCCAAGATGGGATCAGTGTCGGTCAGCCCCAGCATTTT. Protein product: CASSQDGISVGQPQHF.

The chain recombines TRBV5-1 with TRBJ2-1, with a weak D call TRBD2 (6 bases). The V and J ends lost 4 bases and 10 bases respectively, with 21 bases between them. Germline V gene data show CDR1 as SGHRS and CDR2 as YFSETQ. This CDR3 has 15 amino acids. Here the CDR3 reads CASSPPLGEVREQFF. The CDR3 nucleotides are TGCGCCAGCAGCCCACCCCTGGGGGAGGTAAGAGAGCAGTTCTTC.

This clonotype was observed a handful of times. This chain joins TRBV7-2 and TRBJ2-1; D gene unclear. Germline loops: CDR1 SGHTA, CDR2 FQGNSA. Trimming pared 1 base from V and 6 bases from J, leaving 13 bases between. This CDR3 is 15 amino acids long. The CDR3 spells CASSLVGQTGNEQFF. CDR3 DNA: TGTGCCAGCAGCTTAGTAGGCCAGACTGGCAATGAGCAGTTCTTC.

At least ten counts were recorded for this clonotype. The chain combines TRBV10-3 with TRBJ1-1; perhaps TRBD1 as D (6 bases). Trimming took 9 bases from V and 3 from J, leaving 14 bases between them. This CDR3 has 13 residues. Germline V gene sequence: CDR1 ENHRY, CDR2 SYGVKD. The CDR3, as DNA: TGTGCCATTACCCACAGGGCTGACACTGAAGCTTTCTTT. Translated, it gives CAITHRADTEAFF.

This rearrangement joins TRBV27 to TRBJ2-7, with a possible D match to TRBD1 (6 bases). The germline V gene encodes CDR1 MNHEY and CDR2 SMNVEV (reference sequence). The CDR3 is made up of 13 amino acids. V shed 3 bases and J shed 4 bases, with 10 bases lying between them. The CDR3 is CASSLYTGYEQYF. The CDR3, as DNA: TGTGCCAGCAGTTTGTACACAGGGTACGAGCAGTACTTC.

This clonotype was seen only a few times. The CDR3 protein is CASSLLAVVDTQYF. The CDR3 region has the DNA TGCGCCAGCAGTCTTCTAGCGGTAGTAGATACGCAGTATTTT. The chain recombines TRBV10-2 with TRBJ2-3; TRBD2 aligns across 7 bases. J lost 5 bases, V lost 5 bases, and 7 bases had no gene match. The CDR3 sequence is 14 residues long. Looked up from germline, CDR1 is WSHSY and CDR2 is SAAADI.

The chain is built from TRBV20-1 and TRBJ2-2; a possible D gene is TRBD1 (6 bases). From germline, CDR1 is DFQATT and CDR2 SNEGSKA (reference sequence). The CDR3 extends over 12 amino acids. Trimming pared 3 bases from V and 7 bases from J, leaving 9 bases between. The CDR3 nucleotides read TGCAGTGCTAGTACAGGGTACGGGGAGCTGTTTTTT. Its translation: CSASTGYGELFF.

This clonotype was recorded a few times. This chain links TRBV7-9 with TRBJ2-1, with D perhaps TRBD2 (7 bases). Trimming stripped 6 bases from V and 6 bases from J, with 15 bases between. Per the germline V gene, CDR1 is SEHNR and CDR2 is FQNEAQ (reference sequence). The CDR3 sequence is 14 residues long. CDR3: CASRPVGGVNEQFF. The CDR3 DNA is TGTGCCAGCAGACCTGTAGGGGGGGTCAATGAGCAGTTCTTC.

There are many counts of this clonotype. The V call is TRBV6-6, the J call TRBJ1-4; D gene unclear. The CDR3 loop spans 12 amino acids. Looked up from germline, CDR1 is MNHNY and CDR2 is SVGAGI (reference sequence). V gave up 8 bases and J gave up 0 bases, with 4 bases separating them. CDR3 nucleotides: TGTGCCAGCGGGGCAACTAATGAAAAACTGTTTTTT. This gives the protein CASGATNEKLFF.

This clonotype was counted between two and nine times. The CDR3 is CSAILRTANYGYTF. The CDR3 region has the DNA TGCAGTGCTATCCTGAGGACAGCCAACTATGGCTACACCTTC. The V call is TRBV20-1, the J call TRBJ1-2; D is possibly TRBD1 (6 bases). This CDR3 has 14 residues. Germline V gene data show CDR1 as DFQATT and CDR2 as SNEGSKA (reference sequence). The V and J ends lost 4 bases and 2 bases respectively, with 14 bases between them.

Only a few counts were recorded for this clonotype. The chain combines TRBV21-1 with TRBJ1-5. TRBV21-1 is flagged as a pseudogene. This CDR3 spans 16 amino acids. CDR3 loop: CASSKGPYSSAQPQHF. The CDR3 coding sequence is TGTGCCAGCAGCAAAGGGCCCTACAGTTCCGCGCAGCCCCAGCATTTT.

The chain joins TRBV12-3 or TRBV12-4 to TRBJ1-2; a possible D gene is TRBD1 (5 bases). Trimming cost V 3 bases and J 8 bases, with 16 bases left between them. This CDR3 spans 14 amino acids. The CDR3 nucleotides are TGTGCCAGCAGTTTGGGGGATCTTTCGAGCGGCTACACCTTC. Its protein is CASSLGDLSSGYTF.

This clonotype has a handful of counts. V usage is TRBV5-1 and J usage is TRBJ2-2; 14 bases agree with TRBD2. The CDR3 is 19 residues long. The trim removed 0 bases at V and 5 bases at J, leaving 9 bases unmatched. Germline CDR1 is SGHRS and CDR2 is YFSETQ. The CDR3 DNA sequence: TGCGCCAGCAGCTTGGAGGGACTAGCGGGAGTATTTGTGACCGGGGAGCTGTTTTTT. Its protein product is CASSLEGLAGVFVTGELFF.

The J gene is TRBJ2-3, the V gene TRBV20-1; D is perhaps TRBD2 (7 bases). The CDR3 has 15 residues. V was shortened by 7 bases and J by 5 bases, with 22 bases between the two germline ends. Germline loops: CDR1 DFQATT, CDR2 SNEGSKA (reference sequence). CDR3 residues: CSVIVVGGLRDTQYF. The CDR3 nucleotides read TGCAGTGTAATCGTTGTCGGGGGGCTGAGAGATACGCAGTATTTT.

The gene calls are TRBV5-1 and TRBJ1-5; D might be TRBD1 (5 bases). Germline CDR1 reads SGHRS; CDR2 reads YFSETQ. V was cut by 2 bases and J by 6 bases, with 15 bases left in between. CDR3 length: 15 residues. The chain's CDR3 is CASSLGGASGQPQHF. The DNA of the CDR3 is TGCGCCAGCAGCTTAGGAGGGGCGTCCGGTCAGCCCCAGCATTTT.